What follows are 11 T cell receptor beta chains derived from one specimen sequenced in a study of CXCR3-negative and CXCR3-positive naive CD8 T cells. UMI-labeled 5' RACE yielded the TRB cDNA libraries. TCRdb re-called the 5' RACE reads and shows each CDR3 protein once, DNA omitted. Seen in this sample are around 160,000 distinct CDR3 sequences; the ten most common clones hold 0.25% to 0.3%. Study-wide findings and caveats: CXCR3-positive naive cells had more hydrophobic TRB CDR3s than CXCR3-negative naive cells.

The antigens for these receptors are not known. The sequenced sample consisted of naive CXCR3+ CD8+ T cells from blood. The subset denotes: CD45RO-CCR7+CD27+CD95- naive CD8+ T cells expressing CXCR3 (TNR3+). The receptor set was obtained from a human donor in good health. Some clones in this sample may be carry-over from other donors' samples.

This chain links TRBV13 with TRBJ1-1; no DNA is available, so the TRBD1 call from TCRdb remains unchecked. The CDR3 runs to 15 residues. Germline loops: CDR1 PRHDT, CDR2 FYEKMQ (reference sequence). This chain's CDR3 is CASSLAAPEDTEAFF.

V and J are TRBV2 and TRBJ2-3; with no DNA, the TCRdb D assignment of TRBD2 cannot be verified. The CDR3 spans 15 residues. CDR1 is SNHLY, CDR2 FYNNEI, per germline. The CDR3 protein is CASSDTSGDSDTQYF.

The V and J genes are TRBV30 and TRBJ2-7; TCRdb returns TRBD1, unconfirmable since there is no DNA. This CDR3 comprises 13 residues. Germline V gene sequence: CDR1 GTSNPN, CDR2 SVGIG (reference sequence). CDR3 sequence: CAWGGASPYEQYF.

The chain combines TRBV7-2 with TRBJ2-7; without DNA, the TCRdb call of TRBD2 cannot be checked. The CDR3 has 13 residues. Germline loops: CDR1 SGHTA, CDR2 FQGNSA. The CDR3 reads CASSAGLAGEQYF.

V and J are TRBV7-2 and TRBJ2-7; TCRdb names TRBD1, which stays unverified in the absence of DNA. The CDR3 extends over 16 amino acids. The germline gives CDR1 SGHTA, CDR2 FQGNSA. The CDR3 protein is CASSFSGGALSYEQYF.

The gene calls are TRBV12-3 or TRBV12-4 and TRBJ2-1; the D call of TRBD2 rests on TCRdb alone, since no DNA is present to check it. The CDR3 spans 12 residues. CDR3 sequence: CASSLSSDEQFF.

CDR3 residues: CASSYSPGGLYNEQFF. This sequence joins TRBV6-2 or TRBV6-3 and TRBJ2-1; TCRdb's assignment of TRBD1 cannot be checked, as there is no DNA. The germline CDR1 and CDR2 sequences are MNHEY and SVGEGT. CDR3 length: 16 residues.

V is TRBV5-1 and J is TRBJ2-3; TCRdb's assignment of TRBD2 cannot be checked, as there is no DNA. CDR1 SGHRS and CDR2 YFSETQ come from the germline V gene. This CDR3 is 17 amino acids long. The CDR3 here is CASSFLAGRQSTDTQYF.

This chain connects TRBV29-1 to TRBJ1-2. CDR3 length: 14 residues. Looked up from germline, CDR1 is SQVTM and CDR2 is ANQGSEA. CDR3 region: CSASQGIWWDGYTF. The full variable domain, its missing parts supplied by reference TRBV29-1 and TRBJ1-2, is SAVISQKPSRDICQRGTSLTIQCQVDSQVTMMFWYRQQPGQSLTLIATANQGSEATYESGFVIDKFPISRPNLTFSTLTVSNMSPEDSSIYLCSASQGIWWDGYTFGSGTRLTVV.

The CDR3 loop reads CASSSRESSYNEQFF. V usage is TRBV7-9 and J usage is TRBJ2-1; lacking DNA, the TRBD1 call made by TCRdb goes unchecked. Per the germline V gene, CDR1 is SEHNR and CDR2 is FQNEAQ (reference sequence). This CDR3 region has 15 residues.

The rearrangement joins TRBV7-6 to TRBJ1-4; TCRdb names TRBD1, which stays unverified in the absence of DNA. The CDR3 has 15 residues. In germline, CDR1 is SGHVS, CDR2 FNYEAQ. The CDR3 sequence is CASSWTGGPDEKLFF.